The 24 T cell receptor beta chains presented below share a single source sample, sequenced in a study of T cell repertoires in aging, cancer and after chemotherapy. TCR beta rearrangements were amplified from peripheral blood genomic DNA. Rearranged V-D-J TRB sequences were amplified with a mixed TRB-A/B primer pool. MiXCR, run by TCRdb on the multiplex PCR reads, gives a single entry per CDR3 protein. The table lists roughly 15,000 distinct CDR3 sequences, over 45% of them singletons, with 10% to 13% in the top ten. Sequenced: blood. The receptors here all came from a human donor in good health.

This CDR3 is CASSLTSGSSDTQYF. CDR3 coding DNA: TGTGCCAGCAGCTTGACTAGCGGGAGCTCAGATACGCAGTATTTT. The gene calls are TRBV5-4 and TRBJ2-3; 11 bases align to TRBD2. Per the germline V gene, CDR1 is SGHNT and CDR2 is YYREEE (reference sequence). Germline trimming cut 1 base from V and 4 bases from J; bases unmatched to any gene: 2. This CDR3 contains 15 residues.

The V and J genes are TRBV6-1 and TRBJ2-2; the match to TRBD1 covers 9 bases. With 8 bases clipped from V and 1 base from J, the junction kept 5 bases outside the gene matches. Germline-derived CDR1 and CDR2 are MNHNS and SASEGT. This CDR3 region has 15 residues. The CDR3 DNA is TGTGCCAGCTACTCGGGACAGGGGAACACCGGGGAGCTGTTTTTT. It translates to CASYSGQGNTGELFF.

This chain links TRBV27 with TRBJ2-1; 10 bases line up with TRBD2. The V gene's germline CDR1 is MNHEY and CDR2 SMNVEV (reference sequence). The CDR3 has 15 amino acids. The trim removed 4 bases at V and 9 bases at J, leaving 9 bases unmatched. The CDR3 reads CASSSRKSGRGEQFF. CDR3 bases: TGTGCCAGCAGTTCGAGGAAAAGCGGGAGGGGTGAGCAGTTCTTC.

In this sample, this clonotype turned up a few times. V usage is TRBV6-5 and J usage is TRBJ2-1; D ambiguous. The germline CDR1 and CDR2 sequences are MNHEY and SVGAGI. The V and J ends lost 2 bases and 7 bases respectively, with 3 bases between them. The CDR3 is made up of 11 amino acids. The CDR3 bases are TGTGCCAGCAGTTACCGTAATGAGCAGTTCTTC. This sequence encodes CASSYRNEQFF.

V is TRBV6-6 and J is TRBJ2-1; D remains unclear. The CDR3 sequence is 10 residues long. Germline loops: CDR1 MNHNY, CDR2 SVGAGI (reference sequence). Trimming removed 2 bases at V and 7 bases at J, with 0 bases between. CDR3 amino acids: CASSYNEQFF. The CDR3 DNA is TGTGCCAGCAGTTACAATGAGCAGTTCTTC.

The chain is built from TRBV11-2 and TRBJ2-7, with 12 bases matching TRBD2. The CDR3 totals 14 residues. V trimming: 1 base; J trimming: 5 bases; junction bases outside the gene matches: 0. Germline CDR1 is SGHAT and CDR2 is FQNNGV. This CDR3 reads CASSLGTSGNEQYF. DNA for the CDR3: TGTGCCAGCAGCTTAGGGACTAGCGGGAACGAGCAGTACTTC.

In this sample, this clonotype turned up a few times. This chain joins TRBV29-1 and TRBJ1-6; D perhaps matches TRBD1 (5 bases). Germline V gives CDR1 SQVTM, CDR2 ANQGSEA. V was shortened by 4 bases and J by 7 bases, with 17 bases between the two germline ends. The CDR3 has 15 amino acids. The DNA of the CDR3 is TGCAGCGTTGCGCTAGGAGCAGGGCGGAATTCACCCCTCCACTTT. It encodes CSVALGAGRNSPLHF. Complete variable domain (other parts from reference TRBV29-1 and TRBJ1-6): SAVISQKPSRDICQRGTSLTIQCQVDSQVTMMFWYRQQPGQSLTLIATANQGSEATYESGFVIDKFPISRPNLTFSTLTVSNMSPEDSSIYLCSVALGAGRNSPLHFGNGTRLTVT.

The J gene is TRBJ2-2, the V gene TRBV19; 8 nucleotides align to TRBD1. Germline V gene data show CDR1 as LNHDA and CDR2 as SQIVND (reference sequence). The V and J ends lost 0 bases and 6 bases, in that order; junction bases with no gene match: 15. This CDR3 is 19 amino acids long. In DNA, the CDR3 is TGTGCCAGTAGTATAGAACCGCTCGGGACAGGAGGGGGGTCCGGGGAGCTGTTTTTT. This encodes CASSIEPLGTGGGSGELFF.

The chain links TRBV19 to TRBJ2-1; tentatively, D is TRBD2 (6 bases). The CDR3 has 15 amino acids. Per the germline V gene, CDR1 is LNHDA and CDR2 is SQIVND (reference sequence). V was trimmed by 5 bases and J by 8 bases, leaving 19 bases between them. CDR3 nucleotide sequence: TGTGCCAGTAGTCACGGGACTTGGGTCCGCTATGAGCAGTTCTTC. Translating gives CASSHGTWVRYEQFF.

This clonotype was seen a few times. The chain carries TRBV6-5 and TRBJ2-5; D not resolved. The CDR3 runs 15 residues. Germline CDR1 MNHEY, CDR2 SVGAGI. V was trimmed by 2 bases and J by 5 bases, leaving 15 bases between them. The CDR3 DNA sequence: TGTGCCAGCAGTTACGGAGTTAACAACGGGGAGACCCAGTACTTC. It translates to CASSYGVNNGETQYF.

The chain carries TRBV5-1 and TRBJ2-7; possibly TRBD2 for D (5 bases). CDR1 is SGHRS and CDR2 is YFSETQ in the germline V gene. V gave up 4 bases and J gave up 1 base, with 12 bases separating them. This CDR3 contains 14 residues. The CDR3 DNA follows: TGCGCCAGCAGCATTTTTCCGGGGTCCTACGAGCAGTACTTC. Translated: CASSIFPGSYEQYF.

A few counts support this clonotype. V and J are TRBV5-6 and TRBJ2-1, with 9 nucleotides matching TRBD1. After removal of 4 bases from V and 7 bases from J, the junction contained 12 bases not matched to a gene. Germline lookup yields CDR1 SGHDT and CDR2 YYEEEE. The CDR3 runs to 16 residues. The DNA for the CDR3 is TGTGCCAGCAGCGGAACCGGGACAGGGTGGGGGAATGAGCAGTTCTTC. This translates into CASSGTGTGWGNEQFF. The full variable domain, its missing parts supplied by reference TRBV5-6 and TRBJ2-1, is DAGVTQSPTHLIKTRGQQVTLRCSPKSGHDTVSWYQQALGQGPQFIFQYYEEEERQRGNFPDRFSGHQFPNYSSELNVNALLLGDSALYLCASSGTGTGWGNEQFFGPGTRLTVL.

Concerning this clonotype itself: This may be a read error: a much more frequent sequence differs by one nucleotide. This chain joins TRBV29-1 and TRBJ2-3, with a tentative D call TRBD1 (6 bases). Per the germline V gene, CDR1 is SQVTM and CDR2 is ANQGSEA. The CDR3 has 13 amino acids. CDR3 nucleotide sequence: TGCGCCTTTAGGACAGTAAGCACAGATACGCAGTATTTT. It is translated as CAFRTVSTDTQYF.

This clonotype is medium-sized (0.01 to 0.1%) in the sample. The chain is built from TRBV29-1 and TRBJ2-5; D is possibly TRBD1 or TRBD2 (5 bases each). The CDR3 loop spans 14 amino acids. V lost 6 bases, J lost 3 bases, and 17 bases lay in between. The germline V gene encodes CDR1 SQVTM and CDR2 ANQGSEA. CDR3 in amino acids: CSVPLGTAKETQYF. The CDR3 DNA is TGCAGCGTCCCACTCGGGACCGCAAAAGAGACCCAGTACTTC.

The V and J genes are TRBV5-5 and TRBJ1-2, with D unresolved. Per the germline V gene, CDR1 is SGHKS and CDR2 is YYEKEE (reference sequence). The CDR3 is made up of 13 amino acids. The ends were cut back, 2 bases at V and 9 bases at J, with 14 bases in the middle. The CDR3 loop reads CASSFPGIESYTF. DNA for the CDR3: TGTGCCAGCAGCTTCCCGGGGATAGAGAGCTACACCTTC.

The CDR3 region is CASSMTGTGVTYEQYF. The CDR3 DNA sequence: TGTGCCAGCTCAATGACCGGGACAGGGGTCACCTACGAGCAGTACTTC. The V gene is TRBV18, the J gene TRBJ2-7; 10 bases line up with TRBD1. The V gene's germline CDR1 is KGHSH and CDR2 LQKENI. This CDR3 is built from 16 residues. The V segment lost 5 bases and the J segment 2 bases; nucleotides outside the gene matches: 9.

This chain uses TRBV6-6 with TRBJ2-6; D is possibly TRBD1 (5 bases). The CDR3 extends over 15 amino acids. Deletions cut 7 bases from V and 0 bases from J, with 10 bases between. Germline CDR1 is MNHNY and CDR2 is SVGAGI (reference sequence). CDR3 sequence: CASNAGSSGANVLTF. DNA for the CDR3: TGTGCCAGCAACGCAGGGTCCTCTGGGGCCAACGTCCTGACTTTC.

V gene TRBV6-5 combines with J gene TRBJ1-3; D call uncertain. The germline gives CDR1 MNHEY, CDR2 SVGAGI. CDR3 length: 12 residues. Trimming pared 11 bases from V and 0 bases from J, leaving 8 bases between. For the CDR3, the DNA is TGTGCCGTCTTAAGCTCTGGAAACACCATATATTTT. Amino acid sequence: CAVLSSGNTIYF.

The chain recombines TRBV12-3 or TRBV12-4 with TRBJ1-5; no firm D call. The CDR3 runs to 14 residues. V was trimmed by 3 bases and J by 5 bases, leaving 11 bases between them. The CDR3 reads CASSFDPDYQPQHF. CDR3 sequence (DNA): TGTGCCAGCAGTTTCGACCCCGATTATCAGCCCCAGCATTTT.

This clonotype is medium-sized within its sample. This chain joins TRBV29-1 and TRBJ2-4; D remains unclear. This CDR3 is built from 14 residues. The V gene's germline CDR1 is SQVTM and CDR2 ANQGSEA. The ends were cut back, 4 bases at V and 0 bases at J, with 10 bases in the middle. The CDR3 here is CSVVQRLAKNIQYF. CDR3 bases: TGCAGCGTTGTGCAGCGTCTAGCCAAAAACATTCAGTACTTC.

The chain couples TRBV5-6 to TRBJ2-2; D uncertain. This CDR3 is 16 amino acids long. CDR1 and CDR2 from the germline V gene are SGHDT and YYEEEE. Trimming cost V 0 bases and J 0 bases, with 9 bases left between them. In nucleotides, the CDR3 is TGTGCCAGCAGCTTGGAGAGTCAGCCGAACACCGGGGAGCTGTTTTTT. Translation gives CASSLESQPNTGELFF.

This clonotype showed up just a few times. The CDR3 DNA reads as TGTGCCAGCAGCTTGCGAACGATGGGGGGGGAGGCCCAGTACTTC. It specifies CASSLRTMGGEAQYF. The V gene is TRBV5-6, the J gene TRBJ2-5; TRBD2 matches 7 bases. The V gene's germline CDR1 is SGHDT and CDR2 YYEEEE. The CDR3 runs 15 residues. V shed 1 base, J shed 9 bases, and the junction held 12 bases outside the gene matches. Looking up the rest from reference TRBV5-6 and TRBJ2-5 gives the full variable domain: DAGVTQSPTHLIKTRGQQVTLRCSPKSGHDTVSWYQQALGQGPQFIFQYYEEEERQRGNFPDRFSGHQFPNYSSELNVNALLLGDSALYLCASSLRTMGGEAQYFGPGTRLLVL.

This clonotype appeared a few times. The J gene is TRBJ1-5, the V gene TRBV19, with TRBD1 as a possible D gene (5 bases). Germline values: CDR1 LNHDA, CDR2 SQIVND (reference sequence). The CDR3 spans 14 residues. V gave up 7 bases and J gave up 2 bases, with 12 bases separating them. CDR3 sequence (DNA): TGTGCCAGTACCCCAGGGTTGGGCAATCAGCCCCAGCATTTT. This gives the protein CASTPGLGNQPQHF.

J is TRBJ2-1 and V is TRBV6-5; tentative D call: TRBD1 (6 bases). Germline V CDR1 and CDR2: MNHEY, SVGAGI. The V end lost 5 bases, the J end lost 4 bases, and 18 bases lay between the germline ends. The CDR3 runs 16 residues. Here the CDR3 reads CASSVLLGAPYNEQFF. CDR3 sequence (DNA): TGTGCCAGCAGTGTCCTCTTGGGGGCCCCTTACAATGAGCAGTTCTTC.